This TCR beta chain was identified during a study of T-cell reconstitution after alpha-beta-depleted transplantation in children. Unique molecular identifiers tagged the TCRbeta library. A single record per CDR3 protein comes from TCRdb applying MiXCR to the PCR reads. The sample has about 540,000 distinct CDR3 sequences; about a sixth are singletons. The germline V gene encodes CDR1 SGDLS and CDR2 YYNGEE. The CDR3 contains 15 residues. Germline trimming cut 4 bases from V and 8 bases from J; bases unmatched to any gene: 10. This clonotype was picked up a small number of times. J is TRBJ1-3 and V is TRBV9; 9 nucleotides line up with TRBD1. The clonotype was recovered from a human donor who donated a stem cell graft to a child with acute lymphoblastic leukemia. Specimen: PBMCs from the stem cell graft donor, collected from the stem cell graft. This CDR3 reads CASSPEQGAMDTIYF. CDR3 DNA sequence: TGTGCCAGCAGCCCGGAACAGGGGGCGATGGACACCATATATTTT.